What follows is one TCR beta chain and its context. Per the original methods: From reference gene primer amplification, estimates of nucleated cell counts were derived. Produced via immunoSEQ multiplex PCR; TCRdb's table is partial and in-frame only. That table gives V, J and clone size, and the DNA gave D and trimming. The sample contains about 48,000 clones, about three quarters of which appear only once. The CDR3 covers 14 residues. Germline values: CDR1 SGHDT, CDR2 YYEEEE. With V trimmed by 4 bases and J by 9 bases, 10 bases remained unmatched. This record comes from a study of blood T cell repertoires in COVID-19. Study details: The analysed material was cDNA or gDNA that came from T cells, B-cell-depleted T cells, or PBMCs.

The sequence derives from a human donor with active or convalescent COVID-19. The donor label of this sample is uncertain. The chain recombines TRBV5-6 with TRBJ2-1; 7 bases line up with TRBD1. Sequenced material: peripheral blood. CDR3 protein: CASSGNRGLGEQFF. In DNA form, the CDR3 reads TGTGCCAGCAGCGGAAACAGGGGTCTCGGTGAGCAGTTCTTC.